This T cell receptor (beta chain) was obtained from a study of cytomegalovirus exposure and HLA in healthy donors. Study-wide results and limits: A previous analysis found most TCR beta V segments productive roughly 87% or roughly 30% of the time. In vitro experiments confirmed that a few CMV-associated chains were specific for CMV antigens.

As for this clone: Its antigen remains unknown.

60 Vbeta and 13 Jbeta primers were used in PCR. Clones were read by immunoSEQ multiplex PCR, and TCRdb kept only the in-frame ones, dropping some. In the table there are about 120,000 clones, over 75% of which are singletons. The TCR was taken from a man between 18 and 35 years old in good health and CMV-seropositive. Input material: PBMCs.

This chain's CDR3 is CASTGEDRGFYGYTF. The CDR3, as DNA: TGTGCCAGCACCGGTGAGGACAGGGGGTTCTATGGCTACACCTTC. The chain joins TRBV5-6 to TRBJ1-2; TRBD1 aligns across 10 bases. Looked up from germline, CDR1 is SGHDT and CDR2 is YYEEEE. The CDR3 length is 15 residues. Unmatched junction bases numbered 9, after V lost 6 bases and J lost 4 bases.